These 19 T cell receptor beta chains originate from one sample sequenced in a study of T-cell memory formation after mild COVID-19. TCRdb re-analysed the 5' RACE reads in MiXCR, keeping a single row per CDR3 protein. The sample yields 220,000 or so distinct CDR3 sequences, around 9.1% seen once. Sample: PBMCs or a T cell subset sorted from them (not recorded which). The source of these receptors is a man younger than 30 who had mild COVID-19 (a few samples of this study predate the infection). Cell type and time point are not known.

This clonotype was recorded many times. This chain connects TRBV5-1 to TRBJ1-4; TRBD1 aligns across 8 bases. The CDR3 extends over 14 amino acids. With 0 bases clipped from V and 7 bases from J, the junction kept 2 bases outside the gene matches. Germline CDR1 SGHRS, CDR2 YFSETQ. The CDR3 DNA sequence: TGCGCCAGCAGCTTGGGACAGGGGAGTGAAAAACTGTTTTTT. It translates to CASSLGQGSEKLFF. The variable domain in full, with the rest retrieved from reference TRBV5-1 and TRBJ1-4, is KAGVTQTPRYLIKTRGQQVTLSCSPISGHRSVSWYQQTPGQGLQFLFEYFSETQRNKGNFPGRFSGRQFSNSRSEMNVSTLELGDSALYLCASSLGQGSEKLFFGSGTQLSVL.

The chain is built from TRBV6-1 and TRBJ1-2; the D gene is possibly TRBD1 (5 bases). Trimming removed 6 bases from V and 8 bases from J, with 16 bases in between. Germline CDR1 and CDR2: MNHNS and SASEGT. This CDR3 contains 13 residues. The CDR3 DNA reads as TGTGCCAGCAGCGGGACTCCCCGGGAAGGCTACACCTTC. It yields the protein CASSGTPREGYTF.

At least ten counts were recorded for this clonotype. This chain uses TRBV6-5 with TRBJ2-6; D is possibly TRBD1 (7 bases). The length of the CDR3 is 16 residues. The germline CDR1 and CDR2 sequences are MNHEY and SVGAGI. Trimming left V 4 bases short and J 2 bases short, with 12 bases between. The CDR3 coding sequence is TGTGCCAGCAGTTCTTCCAGGGGGGCTGGGGCCAACGTCCTGACTTTC. Residues: CASSSSRGAGANVLTF.

There are a few counts of this clonotype. V and J are TRBV7-2 and TRBJ1-1; no clear D gene. Between the trimmed V and J ends, which lost 5 bases and 5 bases, there was a span of 15 bases. This CDR3 is 14 amino acids long. Germline-derived CDR1 and CDR2 are SGHTA and FQGNSA. The CDR3 is CASSLRGRWTEAFF. DNA for the CDR3: TGTGCCAGCAGCCTGAGAGGGCGCTGGACTGAAGCTTTCTTT.

This clonotype was observed a handful of times. The chain combines TRBV20-1 with TRBJ1-2, with unresolved D. This CDR3 has 9 amino acids. Germline values: CDR1 DFQATT, CDR2 SNEGSKA (reference sequence). CDR3 region: CRGPRGYTF. The CDR3 DNA follows: TGCAGGGGCCCTCGGGGCTACACCTTC.

This clonotype has a handful of counts. CDR3 sequence: CASSAGQGKHEKLFF. CDR3 DNA: TGTGCCAGCAGCGCCGGACAGGGTAAACATGAAAAACTGTTTTTT. This chain joins TRBV7-9 and TRBJ1-4; 8 bases are a match to TRBD1. Germline-derived CDR1 and CDR2 are SEHNR and FQNEAQ (reference sequence). CDR3 length: 15 residues. V dropped 5 bases and J dropped 6; count of bases not matched to a gene: 8.

This clonotype occurred many times. The chain has TRBV5-6 and TRBJ2-4; D remains unclear. Per germline, CDR1 SGHDT and CDR2 YYEEEE. CDR3 length: 14 residues. V lost 4 bases and J 1 base, leaving 9 bases between the germline ends. Here the CDR3 DNA reads TGTGCCAGCAGCACGGCCGGGGCCAAAAACATTCAGTACTTC. This encodes CASSTAGAKNIQYF.

The chain carries TRBV4-2 and TRBJ1-2, with D possibly being TRBD1 (5 bases). There are 17 residues in the CDR3. V gave up 0 bases and J gave up 2 bases, with 16 bases separating them. Germline V gene data show CDR1 as LGHNA and CDR2 as YNFKEQ. The CDR3 DNA reads TGTGCCAGCAGCCAAGAGCAGGGTGGGCAGATGAACTATGGCTACACCTTC. Translated: CASSQEQGGQMNYGYTF.

This chain connects TRBV20-1 to TRBJ2-1, with 9 nucleotides matching TRBD2. The germline V gene encodes CDR1 DFQATT and CDR2 SNEGSKA (reference sequence). This CDR3 has 14 amino acids. After removal of 4 bases from V and 2 bases from J, the junction contained 3 bases not matched to a gene. CDR3 protein: CSAIGGGAYNEQFF. The DNA for the CDR3 is TGCAGTGCTATTGGCGGGGGGGCCTACAATGAGCAGTTCTTC.

This clonotype was picked up many times. The chain is built from TRBV5-1 and TRBJ2-7; D assignment may be TRBD1 or TRBD2 (5 bases each). Between the trimmed V and J ends, which lost 3 bases and 0 bases, there was a span of 13 bases. Germline V lookup: CDR1 SGHRS, CDR2 YFSETQ. The CDR3 covers 15 residues. The CDR3 region is CASSWDGSSSYEQYV. The DNA of the CDR3 is TGCGCCAGCAGCTGGGACGGATCTAGCTCCTACGAGCAGTACGTC.

This clonotype was observed at least ten times. The J gene is TRBJ2-6, the V gene TRBV5-4; TRBD1 matches 7 bases. The CDR3 covers 15 residues. V was clipped by 4 bases and J by 3 bases; unmatched bases: 4. Germline V gives CDR1 SGHNT, CDR2 YYREEE (reference sequence). The CDR3 region is CASSTAGGGANVLTF. In nucleotides, the CDR3 is TGTGCCAGCAGCACGGCAGGGGGTGGGGCCAACGTCCTGACTTTC.

The J gene is TRBJ2-5, the V gene TRBV20-1; tentatively, D is TRBD2 (5 bases). This CDR3 has 13 amino acids. Germline V lookup: CDR1 DFQATT, CDR2 SNEGSKA (reference sequence). V was cut by 5 bases and J by 3 bases, with 13 bases left in between. CDR3 nucleotide sequence: TGCAGTGCTTACATCTCGGGGAAAGAGACCCAGTACTTC. As protein: CSAYISGKETQYF.

The chain recombines TRBV12-3 or TRBV12-4 with TRBJ2-3, with 11 bases aligning to TRBD2. J lost 0 bases, V lost 4 bases, and 9 bases had no gene match. The CDR3 length is 18 residues. The CDR3 sequence: CASSSRMTSGTSTDTQYF. Here the CDR3 DNA reads TGTGCCAGCAGTTCCAGGATGACTAGCGGGACTAGCACAGATACGCAGTATTTT.

J is TRBJ2-3 and V is TRBV12-3 or TRBV12-4; D may be TRBD2 (6 bases). There are 15 residues in the CDR3. V dropped 3 bases and J dropped 3 bases, with 13 bases sitting between them. CDR3 loop: CASSLRRGQTDTQYF. In DNA, the CDR3 is TGTGCCAGCAGTTTGAGGAGGGGCCAAACAGATACGCAGTATTTT.

The chain's CDR3 is CASSYSAGSSQPQHF. CDR3 nucleotides: TGTGCCAGCAGTTACTCGGCAGGGAGTAGTCAGCCCCAGCATTTT. The chain recombines TRBV6-5 with TRBJ1-5; weak D call: TRBD1 (5 bases). The V gene's germline CDR1 is MNHEY and CDR2 SVGAGI. The CDR3 totals 15 residues. V was shortened by 0 bases and J by 6 bases, with 12 bases between the two germline ends.

CDR3 sequence reads: CSARDIEGAAKNIQYF. The CDR3 DNA reads TGCAGTGCTAGAGATATTGAGGGGGCGGCCAAAAACATTCAGTACTTC. This chain uses TRBV20-1 with TRBJ2-4; 7 bases map to TRBD1. V gave up 0 bases and J gave up 1 base; unmatched junction bases: 6. The CDR3 runs 16 residues. Germline CDR1 and CDR2: DFQATT and SNEGSKA (reference sequence).

This clonotype was observed at least ten times. This sequence joins TRBV20-1 and TRBJ2-4; unclear D gene. Germline CDR1 is DFQATT and CDR2 is SNEGSKA (reference sequence). The CDR3 contains 13 residues. Between the trimmed V and J ends, which lost 0 bases and 7 bases, there was a span of 10 bases. The CDR3 DNA reads as TGCAGTGCTAGAGATTGGCGTGAGAACATTCAGTACTTC. Its translation: CSARDWRENIQYF.

A few counts support this clonotype. The chain uses TRBV4-3 and TRBJ1-1, with D perhaps matching TRBD1 (5 bases). V was shortened by 4 bases and J by 13 bases, with 16 bases between the two germline ends. The CDR3 extends over 12 amino acids. CDR1 and CDR2 from the germline V gene are LGHNA and YSLEER. The CDR3 nucleotides read TGCGCCAGCAGCCCCCCAAGGGGATCGGATTTCTTT. Translating it yields CASSPPRGSDFF.

The chain links TRBV6-5 to TRBJ2-3; D is tentatively TRBD1 or TRBD2 (6 bases each). The germline V gene encodes CDR1 MNHEY and CDR2 SVGAGI. V lost 5 bases to trimming and J lost 5 bases, with 17 bases between them. CDR3 length equals 15 residues. The CDR3 protein is CASSPPGARGDTQYF. The CDR3 DNA follows: TGTGCCAGCAGTCCTCCGGGGGCCAGGGGAGATACGCAGTATTTT.